These 3 T cell receptor beta chains were sequenced from one sample in a study of OX40 agonist ivuxolimab in advanced cancers. Profiled with immunoSEQ multiplex PCR; TCRdb holds only in-frame clones, not every one. The sample has about 42,000 clones, 82% seen once; the top ten hold roughly 25%. Specimen: CD4+ or CD8+ T cells sorted from blood, collected in a trial of the OX40 agonist ivuxolimab. These receptors were obtained from an adult with an advanced solid tumor such as melanoma, head and neck, liver or kidney cancer.

The chain is built from TRBV6-5 and TRBJ2-7; D gene uncertain. Germline lookup yields CDR1 MNHEY and CDR2 SVGAGI. V lost 2 bases and J lost 1, with 12 bases in between. This CDR3 is built from 15 residues. The chain's CDR3 is CASSYQSDASYEQYF. Here the CDR3 DNA reads TGTGCCAGCAGTTACCAGTCCGACGCATCCTACGAGCAGTACTTC.

The chain is built from TRBV5-1 and TRBJ2-5, with D possibly called TRBD1 or TRBD2 (6 bases each). Germline lookup yields CDR1 SGHRS and CDR2 YFSETQ. V was shortened by 4 bases and J by 1 base, with 20 bases between the two germline ends. The CDR3 totals 17 residues. Here the CDR3 reads CASSGRGSGAPQETQYF. CDR3 nucleotides: TGCGCCAGCAGCGGCCGAGGGTCGGGGGCCCCCCAAGAGACCCAGTACTTC.

V gene TRBV4-3 combines with J gene TRBJ1-1, with unresolved D. CDR3 length: 13 residues. With 5 bases removed from V and 1 base from J, the gap between germline ends came to 8 bases. Germline assignment: CDR1 LGHNA and CDR2 YSLEER. The CDR3 sequence: CASSGRPNTEAFF. In DNA, the CDR3 is TGCGCCAGCAGCGGACGCCCGAACACTGAAGCTTTCTTT.